This is a list of T cell receptor beta chains from one sample in a study of beta chain features in type 1 diabetes. Data came from immunoSEQ multiplex PCR; TCRdb stores just in-frame clones and leaves some out. The sample has just over 600,000 clones, about 14% seen once. Specimen: naive CD4+ T cells from blood. These receptors came from a young man in good health. Both conserved end residues are part of each CDR3. Fields, in order: V gene, clone size, D gene, J gene, CDR3 protein, CDR3 DNA. A D gene is named only where the DNA matches it firmly. A clone size is listed for some rows: how often the clone was seen (once, few, many), or a class if it is expanded.

>TRBV11-2|.|TRBD2|TRBJ2-2
CASSPTSKGGELFF
TGTGCCAGCAGCCCGACTAGCAAAGGCGGGGAGCTGTTTTTT
>TRBV7-9|.|.|TRBJ2-3
CASSLRLAGPATDTQYF
TGTGCCAGCAGCTTAAGGTTGGCAGGCCCAGCCACAGATACGCAGTATTTT
>TRBV5-4|few|TRBD2|TRBJ2-1
CASSPGTSGYNEQFF
TGTGCCAGCAGCCCCGGGACTAGCGGATACAATGAGCAGTTCTTC
>TRBV7-2|.|TRBD2|TRBJ2-4
CASHPGGAKNIQYF
TGTGCCAGCCACCCGGGGGGAGCCAAAAACATTCAGTACTTC
>TRBV7-9|few|.|TRBJ1-2
CASSLGRADYGYTF
TGTGCCAGCAGCTTAGGGCGGGCGGACTATGGCTACACCTTC
>TRBV19|.|.|TRBJ1-5
CATEGGESQPQHF
TGTGCCACCGAGGGAGGGGAAAGTCAGCCCCAGCATTTT
>TRBV6-5|.|.|TRBJ2-7
CASSFFTGLSYEQYF
TGTGCCAGCAGTTTCTTTACAGGATTATCCTACGAGCAGTACTTC
>TRBV29-1|.|.|TRBJ2-1
CSVDATGAYNEQFF
TGCAGCGTGGATGCTACGGGGGCTTACAATGAGCAGTTCTTC
>TRBV30|few|.|TRBJ1-1
CAWVPRVRRTGGDFF
TGTGCCTGGGTGCCCAGGGTCCGACGGACTGGAGGGGATTTCTTT
>TRBV28|few|.|TRBJ2-6
CASSTPSSGANVLTF
TGTGCCAGCAGTACCCCTAGCTCTGGGGCCAACGTCCTGACTTTC
>TRBV27|few|.|TRBJ2-2
CASSLWGGELFF
TGTGCCAGCAGTTTATGGGGCGGGGAGCTGTTTTTT
>TRBV29-1|few|.|TRBJ2-2
CSAINTGELFF
TGCAGCGCGATCAACACCGGGGAGCTGTTTTTT
>TRBV30|.|.|TRBJ1-6
CAWSVLSVNYNSPLHF
TGTGCCTGGAGTGTACTGTCCGTAAATTATAATTCACCCCTCCACTTT
>TRBV13|few|TRBD1|TRBJ2-7
CASSSTGGTYEQYF
TGTGCCAGCAGCTCGACAGGGGGGACCTACGAGCAGTACTTC
>TRBV28|.|.|TRBJ2-5
CASSRQETQYF
TGTGCCAGCAGCCGGCAAGAGACCCAGTACTTC
>TRBV7-2|.|.|TRBJ1-1
CASSFPLTQASAFF
TGTGCCAGCAGCTTCCCGTTGACTCAAGCTTCGGCTTTCTTT
>TRBV6-6|few|.|TRBJ2-1
CASNLPQGSEQFF
TGTGCCAGCAACTTACCTCAGGGCAGTGAGCAGTTCTTC
>TRBV5-4|few|TRBD1|TRBJ1-1
CASSPDRWNTEAFF
TGTGCCAGCAGCCCGGACAGGTGGAACACTGAAGCTTTCTTT
>TRBV6-5|.|.|TRBJ2-7
CASSGQSSYEQYF
TGTGCCAGCAGTGGACAGAGCTCCTACGAGCAGTACTTC
>TRBV14|.|TRBD1|TRBJ2-1
CASSQTLQGASYNEQFF
TGTGCCAGCAGCCAGACCCTACAGGGGGCCTCCTACAATGAGCAGTTCTTC
>TRBV5-1|few|.|TRBJ2-1
CASSPTPGEFYNEQFF
TGCGCCAGCAGCCCCACTCCAGGGGAATTCTACAATGAGCAGTTCTTC
>TRBV28|.|.|TRBJ2-5
CASSLGRLGGVQETQYF
TGTGCCAGCAGTTTAGGTCGGTTGGGGGGCGTCCAAGAGACCCAGTACTTC
>TRBV5-4|.|TRBD2|TRBJ2-7
CASSPGGVSYEQYF
TGTGCCAGCAGCCCGGGGGGGGTCTCCTACGAGCAGTACTTC
>TRBV28|few|TRBD1|TRBJ1-5
CASIDRGQQPQHF
TGTGCCAGCATAGACAGGGGTCAGCAGCCCCAGCATTTT
>TRBV28|few|.|TRBJ1-1
CASSLGPSAFF
TGTGCCAGCAGTCTTGGGCCGTCAGCTTTCTTT